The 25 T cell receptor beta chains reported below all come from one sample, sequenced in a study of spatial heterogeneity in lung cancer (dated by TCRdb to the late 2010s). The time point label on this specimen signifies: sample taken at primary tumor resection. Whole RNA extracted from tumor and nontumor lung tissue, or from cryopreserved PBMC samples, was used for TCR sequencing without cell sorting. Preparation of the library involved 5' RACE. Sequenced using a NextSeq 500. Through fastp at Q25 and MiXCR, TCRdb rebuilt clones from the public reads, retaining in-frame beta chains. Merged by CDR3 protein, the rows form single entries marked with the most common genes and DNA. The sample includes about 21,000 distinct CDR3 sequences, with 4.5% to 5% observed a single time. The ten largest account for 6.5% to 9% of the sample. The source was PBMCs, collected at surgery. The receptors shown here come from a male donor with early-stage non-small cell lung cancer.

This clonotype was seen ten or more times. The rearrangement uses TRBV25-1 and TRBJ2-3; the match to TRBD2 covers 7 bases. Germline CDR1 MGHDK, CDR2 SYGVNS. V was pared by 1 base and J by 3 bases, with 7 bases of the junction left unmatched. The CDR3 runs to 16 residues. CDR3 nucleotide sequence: TGTGCCAGCAGTGAATCAAGCGGGGTTAAGACAGATACGCAGTATTTT. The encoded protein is CASSESSGVKTDTQYF.

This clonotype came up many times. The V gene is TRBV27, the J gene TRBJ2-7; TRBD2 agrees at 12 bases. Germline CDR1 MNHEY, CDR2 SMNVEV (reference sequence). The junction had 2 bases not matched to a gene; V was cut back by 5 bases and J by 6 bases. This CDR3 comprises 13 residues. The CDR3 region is CASSLTSGSEQYF. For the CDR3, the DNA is TGTGCCAGCAGTCTGACTAGCGGGAGCGAGCAGTACTTC.

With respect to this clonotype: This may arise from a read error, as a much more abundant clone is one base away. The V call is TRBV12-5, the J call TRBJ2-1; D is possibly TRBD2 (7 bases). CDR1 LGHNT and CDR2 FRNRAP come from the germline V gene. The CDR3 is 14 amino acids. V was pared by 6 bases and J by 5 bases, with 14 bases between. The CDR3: CASGAGGPHNEQFF. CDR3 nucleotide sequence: TGTGCTAGTGGGGCCGGGGGGCCCCACAATGAGCAGTTCTTC.

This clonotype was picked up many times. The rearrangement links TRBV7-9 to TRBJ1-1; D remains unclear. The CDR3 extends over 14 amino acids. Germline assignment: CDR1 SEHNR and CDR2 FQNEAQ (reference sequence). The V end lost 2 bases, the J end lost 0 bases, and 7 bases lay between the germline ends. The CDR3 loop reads CASSLFALNTEAFF. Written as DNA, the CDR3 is TGTGCCAGCAGCTTATTTGCGTTGAACACTGAAGCTTTCTTT.

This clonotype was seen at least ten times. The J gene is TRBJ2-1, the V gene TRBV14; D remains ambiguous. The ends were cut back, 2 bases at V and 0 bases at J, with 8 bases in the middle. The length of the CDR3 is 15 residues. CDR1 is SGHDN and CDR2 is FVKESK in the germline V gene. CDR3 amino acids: CASSQTASSYNEQFF. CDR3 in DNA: TGTGCCAGCAGCCAAACAGCGAGCTCCTACAATGAGCAGTTCTTC.

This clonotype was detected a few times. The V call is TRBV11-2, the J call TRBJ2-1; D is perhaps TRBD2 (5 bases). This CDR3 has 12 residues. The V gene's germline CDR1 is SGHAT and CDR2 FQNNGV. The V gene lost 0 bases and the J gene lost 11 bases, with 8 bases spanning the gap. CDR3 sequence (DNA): TGTGCCAGCAGCTTAGATAGGGAGAAGCAGTTCTTC. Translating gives CASSLDREKQFF.

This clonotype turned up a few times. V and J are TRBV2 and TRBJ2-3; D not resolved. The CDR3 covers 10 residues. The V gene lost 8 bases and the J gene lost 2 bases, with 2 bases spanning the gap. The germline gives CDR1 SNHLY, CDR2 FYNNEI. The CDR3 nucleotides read TGTGCCAGCCCCACAGATACGCAGTATTTT. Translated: CASPTDTQYF. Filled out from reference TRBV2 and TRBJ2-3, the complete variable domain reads EPEVTQTPSHQVTQMGQEVILRCVPISNHLYFYWYRQILGQKVEFLVSFYNNEISEKSEIFDDQFSVERPDGSNFTLKIRSTKLEDSAMYFCASPTDTQYFGPGTRLTVL.

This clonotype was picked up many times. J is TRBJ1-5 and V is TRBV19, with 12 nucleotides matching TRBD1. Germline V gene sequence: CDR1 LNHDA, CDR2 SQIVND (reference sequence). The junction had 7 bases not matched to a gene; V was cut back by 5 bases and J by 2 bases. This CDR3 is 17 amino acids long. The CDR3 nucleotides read TGTGCCAGTAGTGGGGGACAGGGGGCGATCGGCAATCAGCCCCAGCATTTT. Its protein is CASSGGQGAIGNQPQHF.

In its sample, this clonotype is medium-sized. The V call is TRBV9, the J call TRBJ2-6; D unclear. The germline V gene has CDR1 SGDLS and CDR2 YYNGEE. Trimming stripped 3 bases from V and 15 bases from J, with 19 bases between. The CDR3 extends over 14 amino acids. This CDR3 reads CASSALSRNIDLTF. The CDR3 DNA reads TGTGCCAGCAGCGCGCTGAGCCGGAACATCGACCTGACTTTC.

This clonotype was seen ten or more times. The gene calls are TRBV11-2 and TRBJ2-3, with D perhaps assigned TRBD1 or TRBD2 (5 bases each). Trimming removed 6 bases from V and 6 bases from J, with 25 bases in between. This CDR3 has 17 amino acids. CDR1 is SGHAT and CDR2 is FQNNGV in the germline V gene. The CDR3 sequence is CASRLGVVGTATDTQYF. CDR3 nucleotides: TGTGCCAGCAGACTAGGGGTAGTGGGCACAGCCACGGATACGCAGTATTTT. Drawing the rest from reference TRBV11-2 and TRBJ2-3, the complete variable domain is EAGVAQSPRYKIIEKRQSVAFWCNPISGHATLYWYQQILGQGPKLLIQFQNNGVVDDSQLPKDRFSAERLKGVDSTLKIQPAKLEDSAVYLCASRLGVVGTATDTQYFGPGTRLTVL.

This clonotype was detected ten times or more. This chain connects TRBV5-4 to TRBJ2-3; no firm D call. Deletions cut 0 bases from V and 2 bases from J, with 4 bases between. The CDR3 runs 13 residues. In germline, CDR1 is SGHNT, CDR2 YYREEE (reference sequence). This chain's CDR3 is CASSLEDTDTQYF. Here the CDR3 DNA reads TGTGCCAGCAGCTTGGAAGACACAGATACGCAGTATTTT.

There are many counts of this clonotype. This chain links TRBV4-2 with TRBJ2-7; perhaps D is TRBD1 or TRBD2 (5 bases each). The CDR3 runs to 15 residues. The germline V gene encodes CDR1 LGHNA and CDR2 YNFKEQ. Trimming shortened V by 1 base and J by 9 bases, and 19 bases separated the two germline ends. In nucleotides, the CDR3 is TGTGCCAGCAGCCAAGCCGGGACCAACCCTCGGGGGCAGTACTTC. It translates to CASSQAGTNPRGQYF.

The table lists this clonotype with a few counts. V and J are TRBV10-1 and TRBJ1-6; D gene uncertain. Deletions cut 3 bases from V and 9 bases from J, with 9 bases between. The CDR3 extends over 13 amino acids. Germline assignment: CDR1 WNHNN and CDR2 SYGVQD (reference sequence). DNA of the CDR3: TGCGCCAGCAGTGAAATTGGTAGTTCACCCCTCCACTTT. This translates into CASSEIGSSPLHF.

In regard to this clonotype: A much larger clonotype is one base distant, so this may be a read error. The CDR3 DNA reads as TGCGCCAGCAGACCAGGATATGCAACTAATGAAAAACTGTTTTTT. Protein sequence: CASRPGYATNEKLFF. This chain connects TRBV5-1 to TRBJ1-4; no clear D gene. The CDR3 has 15 residues. Trimming cost V 5 bases and J 0 bases, with 11 bases left between them. Germline loops: CDR1 SGHRS, CDR2 YFSETQ.

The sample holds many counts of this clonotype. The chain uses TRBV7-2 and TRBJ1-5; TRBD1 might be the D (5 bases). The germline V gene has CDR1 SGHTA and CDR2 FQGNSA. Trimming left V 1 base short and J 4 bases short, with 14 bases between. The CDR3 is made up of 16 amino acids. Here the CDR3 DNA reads TGTGCCAGCAGCTTAGGCGGGGAGCAGGGTAATCAGCCCCAGCATTTT. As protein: CASSLGGEQGNQPQHF.

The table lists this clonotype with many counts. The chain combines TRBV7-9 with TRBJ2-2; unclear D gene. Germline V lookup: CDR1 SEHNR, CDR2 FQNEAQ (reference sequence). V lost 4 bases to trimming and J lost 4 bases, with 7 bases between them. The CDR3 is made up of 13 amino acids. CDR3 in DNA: TGTGCCAGCAGCTCTAGGGTCACCGGGGAGCTGTTTTTT. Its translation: CASSSRVTGELFF.

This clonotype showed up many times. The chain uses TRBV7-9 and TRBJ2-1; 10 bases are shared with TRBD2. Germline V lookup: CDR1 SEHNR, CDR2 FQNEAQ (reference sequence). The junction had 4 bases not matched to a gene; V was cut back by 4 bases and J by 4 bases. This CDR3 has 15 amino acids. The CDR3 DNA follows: TGTGCCAGCAGCTCCGGACTAGCGGTTTACAATGAGCAGTTCTTC. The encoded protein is CASSSGLAVYNEQFF.

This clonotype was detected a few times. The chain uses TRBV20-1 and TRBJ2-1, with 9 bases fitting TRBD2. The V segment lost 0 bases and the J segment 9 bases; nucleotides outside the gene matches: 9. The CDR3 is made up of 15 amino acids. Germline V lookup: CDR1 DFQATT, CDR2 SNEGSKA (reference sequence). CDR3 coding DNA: TGCAGTGCTAGAGATCTCAGAGCGGGAGGTGGTGAGCAGTTCTTC. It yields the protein CSARDLRAGGGEQFF.

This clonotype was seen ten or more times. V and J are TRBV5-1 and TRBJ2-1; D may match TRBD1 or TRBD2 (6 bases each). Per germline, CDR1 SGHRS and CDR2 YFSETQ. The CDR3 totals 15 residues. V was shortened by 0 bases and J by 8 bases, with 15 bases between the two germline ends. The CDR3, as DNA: TGCGCCAGCAGCTTGGAGGGGGGCCGTGCTTATGAGCAGTTCTTC. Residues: CASSLEGGRAYEQFF.

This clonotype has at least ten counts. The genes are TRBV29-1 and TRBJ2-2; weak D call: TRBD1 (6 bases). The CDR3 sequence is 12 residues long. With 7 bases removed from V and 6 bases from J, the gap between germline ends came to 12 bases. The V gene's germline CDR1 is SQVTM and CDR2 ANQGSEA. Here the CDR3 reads CSGTVRSGELFF. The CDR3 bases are TGCAGCGGGACAGTTAGATCCGGGGAGCTGTTTTTT.

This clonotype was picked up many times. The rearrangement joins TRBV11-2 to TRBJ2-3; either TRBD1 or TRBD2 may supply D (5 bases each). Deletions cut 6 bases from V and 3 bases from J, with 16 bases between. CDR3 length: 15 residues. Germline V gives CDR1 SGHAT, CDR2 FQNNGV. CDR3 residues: CASREGRIATDTQYF. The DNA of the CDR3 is TGTGCCAGCAGAGAGGGGCGAATAGCTACAGATACGCAGTATTTT.

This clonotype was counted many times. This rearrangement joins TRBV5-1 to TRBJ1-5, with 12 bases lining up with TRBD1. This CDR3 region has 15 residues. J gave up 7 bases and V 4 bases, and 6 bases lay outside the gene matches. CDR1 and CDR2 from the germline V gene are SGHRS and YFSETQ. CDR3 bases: TGCGCCAGCAGCCGATCCGGGACAGGGGGCCAGCCCCAGCATTTT. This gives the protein CASSRSGTGGQPQHF.

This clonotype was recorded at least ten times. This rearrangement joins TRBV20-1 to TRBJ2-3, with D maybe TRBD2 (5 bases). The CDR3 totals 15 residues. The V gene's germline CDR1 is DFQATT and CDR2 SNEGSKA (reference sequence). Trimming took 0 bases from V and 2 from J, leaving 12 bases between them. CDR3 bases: TGCAGTGCTAGAGATGTAATAGCGCTCACAGATACGCAGTATTTT. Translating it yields CSARDVIALTDTQYF.

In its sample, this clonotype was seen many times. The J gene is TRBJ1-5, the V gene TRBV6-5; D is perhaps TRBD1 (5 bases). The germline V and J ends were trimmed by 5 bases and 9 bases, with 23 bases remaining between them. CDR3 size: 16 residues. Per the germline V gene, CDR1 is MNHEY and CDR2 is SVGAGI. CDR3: CASSMGGDRWGGPQHF. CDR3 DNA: TGTGCCAGCAGTATGGGCGGCGATCGATGGGGGGGGCCCCAGCATTTT.

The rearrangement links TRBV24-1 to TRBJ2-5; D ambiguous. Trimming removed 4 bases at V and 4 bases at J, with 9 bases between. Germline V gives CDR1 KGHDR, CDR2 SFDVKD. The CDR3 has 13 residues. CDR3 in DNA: TGTGCCACCAGTGACACCCTCCCAGAGACCCAGTACTTC. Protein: CATSDTLPETQYF.